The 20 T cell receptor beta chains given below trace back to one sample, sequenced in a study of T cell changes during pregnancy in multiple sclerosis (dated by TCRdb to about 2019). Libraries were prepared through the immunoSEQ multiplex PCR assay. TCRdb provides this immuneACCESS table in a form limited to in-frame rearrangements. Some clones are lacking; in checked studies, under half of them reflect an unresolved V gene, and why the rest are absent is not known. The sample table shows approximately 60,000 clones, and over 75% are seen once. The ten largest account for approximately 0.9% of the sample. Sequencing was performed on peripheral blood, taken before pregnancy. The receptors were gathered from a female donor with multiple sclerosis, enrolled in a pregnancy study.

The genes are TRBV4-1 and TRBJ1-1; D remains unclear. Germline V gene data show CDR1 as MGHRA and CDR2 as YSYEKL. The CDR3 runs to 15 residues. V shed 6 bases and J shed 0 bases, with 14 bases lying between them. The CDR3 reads CASRPILQVNTEAFF. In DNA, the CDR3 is TGCGCCAGCAGACCTATACTACAAGTGAACACTGAAGCTTTCTTT.

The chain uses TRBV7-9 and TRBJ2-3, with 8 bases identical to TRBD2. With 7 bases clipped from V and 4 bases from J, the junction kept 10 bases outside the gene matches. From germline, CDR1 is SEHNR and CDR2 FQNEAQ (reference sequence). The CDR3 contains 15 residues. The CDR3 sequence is CASTLPGGPADTQYF. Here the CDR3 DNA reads TGTGCCAGCACCCTCCCGGGGGGGCCCGCAGATACGCAGTATTTT.

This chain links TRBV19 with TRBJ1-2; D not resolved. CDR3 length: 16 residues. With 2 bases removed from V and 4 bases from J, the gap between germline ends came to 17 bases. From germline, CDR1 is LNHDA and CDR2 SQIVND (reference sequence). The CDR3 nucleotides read TGTGCCAGTAGTATAACGGGAGGTATTCCTCCCTATGGCTACACCTTC. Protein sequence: CASSITGGIPPYGYTF.

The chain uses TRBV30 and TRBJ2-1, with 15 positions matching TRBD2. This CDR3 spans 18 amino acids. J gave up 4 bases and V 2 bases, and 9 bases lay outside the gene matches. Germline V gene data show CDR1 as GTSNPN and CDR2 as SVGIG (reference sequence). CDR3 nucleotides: TGTGCCTGGAGTCAACACGCCGGGACTAGCGGGGGGTACAATGAGCAGTTCTTC. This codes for CAWSQHAGTSGGYNEQFF.

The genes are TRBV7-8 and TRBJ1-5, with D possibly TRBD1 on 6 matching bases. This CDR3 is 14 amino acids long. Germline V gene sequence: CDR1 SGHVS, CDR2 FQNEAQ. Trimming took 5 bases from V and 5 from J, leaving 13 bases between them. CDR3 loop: CASSPRGGDQPQHF. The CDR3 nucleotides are TGTGCCAGCAGCCCCAGGGGAGGGGATCAGCCCCAGCATTTT.

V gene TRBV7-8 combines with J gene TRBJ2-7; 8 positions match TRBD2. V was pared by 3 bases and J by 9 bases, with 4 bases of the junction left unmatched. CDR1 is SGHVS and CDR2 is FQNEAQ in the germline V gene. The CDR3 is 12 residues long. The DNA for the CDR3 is TGTGCCAGCAGCTTTGCGGGGGGACCGCAGTACTTC. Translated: CASSFAGGPQYF.

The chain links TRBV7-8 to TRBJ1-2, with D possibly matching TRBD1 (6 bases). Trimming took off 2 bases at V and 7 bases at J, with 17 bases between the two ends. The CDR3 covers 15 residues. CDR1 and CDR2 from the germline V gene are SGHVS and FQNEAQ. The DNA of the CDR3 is TGTGCCAGCAGCTTAACCGGGACACTCTCCCTTGGCTACACCTTC. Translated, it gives CASSLTGTLSLGYTF.

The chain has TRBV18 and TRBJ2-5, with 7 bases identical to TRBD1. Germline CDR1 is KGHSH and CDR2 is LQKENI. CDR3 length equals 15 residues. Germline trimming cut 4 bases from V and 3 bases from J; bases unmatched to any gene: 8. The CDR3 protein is CASSQVGTAKETQYF. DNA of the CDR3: TGTGCCAGCTCACAGGTTGGGACAGCCAAAGAGACCCAGTACTTC.

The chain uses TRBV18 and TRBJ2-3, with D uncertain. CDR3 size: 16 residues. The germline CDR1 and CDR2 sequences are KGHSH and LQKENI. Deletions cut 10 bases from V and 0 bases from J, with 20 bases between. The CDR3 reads CATSPGPPTSTDTQYF. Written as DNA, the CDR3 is TGTGCCACTTCACCAGGCCCGCCAACCAGCACAGATACGCAGTATTTT.

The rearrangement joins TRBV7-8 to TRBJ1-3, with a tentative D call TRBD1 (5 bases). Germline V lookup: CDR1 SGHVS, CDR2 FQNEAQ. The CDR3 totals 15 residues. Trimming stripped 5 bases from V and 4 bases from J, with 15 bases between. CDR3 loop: CASSPPGGPGNTIYF. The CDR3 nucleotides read TGTGCCAGCAGCCCCCCCGGGGGACCGGGAAACACCATATATTTT.

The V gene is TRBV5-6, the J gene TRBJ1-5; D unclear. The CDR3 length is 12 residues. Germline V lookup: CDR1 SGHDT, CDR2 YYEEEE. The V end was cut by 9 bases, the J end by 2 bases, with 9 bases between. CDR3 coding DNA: TGTGCCACCTCGTCAGGCAATCAGCCCCAGCATTTT. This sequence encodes CATSSGNQPQHF.

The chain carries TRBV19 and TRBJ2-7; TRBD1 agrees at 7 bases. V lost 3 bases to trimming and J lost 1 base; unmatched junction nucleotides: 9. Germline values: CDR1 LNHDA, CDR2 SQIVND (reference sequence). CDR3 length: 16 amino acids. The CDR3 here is CASSMPGTVTSYEQYF. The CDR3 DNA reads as TGTGCCAGTAGTATGCCCGGGACAGTGACTTCCTACGAGCAGTACTTC. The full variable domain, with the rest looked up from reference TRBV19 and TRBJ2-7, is DGGITQSPKYLFRKEGQNVTLSCEQNLNHDAMYWYRQDPGQGLRLIYYSQIVNDFQKGDIAEGYSVSREKKESFPLTVTSAQKNPTAFYLCASSMPGTVTSYEQYFGPGTRLTVT.

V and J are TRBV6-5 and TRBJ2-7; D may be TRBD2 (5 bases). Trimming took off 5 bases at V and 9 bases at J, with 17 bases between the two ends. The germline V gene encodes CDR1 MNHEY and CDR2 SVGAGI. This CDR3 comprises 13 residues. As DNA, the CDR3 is TGTGCCAGCAGTCAGACGATTTCAGGAGGGCAGTACTTC. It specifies CASSQTISGGQYF.

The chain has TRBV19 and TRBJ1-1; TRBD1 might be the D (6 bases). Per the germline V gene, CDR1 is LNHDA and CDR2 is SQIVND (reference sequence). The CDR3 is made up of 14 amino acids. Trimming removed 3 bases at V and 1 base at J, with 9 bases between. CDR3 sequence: CASSMRTENTEAFF. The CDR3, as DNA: TGTGCCAGTAGTATGAGGACAGAGAACACTGAAGCTTTCTTT.

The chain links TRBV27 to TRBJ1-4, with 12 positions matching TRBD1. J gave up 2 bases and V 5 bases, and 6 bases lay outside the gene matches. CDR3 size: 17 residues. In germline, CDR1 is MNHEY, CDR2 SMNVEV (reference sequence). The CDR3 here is CASSPRDRGLTNEKLFF. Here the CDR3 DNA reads TGTGCCAGCAGTCCAAGGGACAGGGGGCTTACTAATGAAAAACTGTTTTTT.

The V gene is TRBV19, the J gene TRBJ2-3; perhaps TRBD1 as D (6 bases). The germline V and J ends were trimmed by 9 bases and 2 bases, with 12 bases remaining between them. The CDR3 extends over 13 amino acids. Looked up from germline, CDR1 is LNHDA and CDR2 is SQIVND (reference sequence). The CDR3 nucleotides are TGTGCCAGCGCGGACAGTTACACAGATACGCAGTATTTT. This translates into CASADSYTDTQYF.

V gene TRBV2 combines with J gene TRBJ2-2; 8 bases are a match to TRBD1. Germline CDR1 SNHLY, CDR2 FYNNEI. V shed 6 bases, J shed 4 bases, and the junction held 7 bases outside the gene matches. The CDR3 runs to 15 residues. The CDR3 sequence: CASSQDRGGTGELFF. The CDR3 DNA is TGTGCCAGCAGCCAAGACAGGGGCGGCACCGGGGAGCTGTTTTTT. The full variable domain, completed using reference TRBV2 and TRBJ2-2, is EPEVTQTPSHQVTQMGQEVILRCVPISNHLYFYWYRQILGQKVEFLVSFYNNEISEKSEIFDDQFSVERPDGSNFTLKIRSTKLEDSAMYFCASSQDRGGTGELFFGEGSRLTVL.

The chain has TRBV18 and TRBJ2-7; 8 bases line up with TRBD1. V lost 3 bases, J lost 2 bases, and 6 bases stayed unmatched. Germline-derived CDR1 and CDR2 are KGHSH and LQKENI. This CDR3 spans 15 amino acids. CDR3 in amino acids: CASSPQGAGTYEQYF. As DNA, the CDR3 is TGTGCCAGCTCACCCCAGGGGGCCGGTACCTACGAGCAGTACTTC.

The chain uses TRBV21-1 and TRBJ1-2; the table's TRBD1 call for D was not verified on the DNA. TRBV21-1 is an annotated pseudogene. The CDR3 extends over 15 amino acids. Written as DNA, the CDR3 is TGTGCCAGCAGCATTCGGACAGGGGGCAACTATGGCTACACCTTC. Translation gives CASSIRTGGNYGYTF.

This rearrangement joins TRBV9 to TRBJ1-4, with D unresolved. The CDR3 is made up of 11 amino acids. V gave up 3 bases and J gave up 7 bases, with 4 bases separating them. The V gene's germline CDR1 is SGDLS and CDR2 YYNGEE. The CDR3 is CASSAGEKLFF. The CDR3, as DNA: TGTGCCAGCAGCGCGGGTGAAAAACTGTTTTTT.